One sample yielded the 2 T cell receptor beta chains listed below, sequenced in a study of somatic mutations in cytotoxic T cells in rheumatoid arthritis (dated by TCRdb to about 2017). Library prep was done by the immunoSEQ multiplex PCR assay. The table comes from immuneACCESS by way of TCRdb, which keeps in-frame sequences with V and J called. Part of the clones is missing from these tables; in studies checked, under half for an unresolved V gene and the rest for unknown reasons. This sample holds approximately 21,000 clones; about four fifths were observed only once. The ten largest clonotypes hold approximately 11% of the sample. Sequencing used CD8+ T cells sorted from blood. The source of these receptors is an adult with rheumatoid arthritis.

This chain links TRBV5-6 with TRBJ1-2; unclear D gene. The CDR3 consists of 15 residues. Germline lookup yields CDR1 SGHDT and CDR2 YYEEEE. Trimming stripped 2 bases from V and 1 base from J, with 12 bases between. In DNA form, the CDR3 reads TGTGCCAGCAGCTTAAAGGTCGGCCGTAACTATGGCTACACCTTC. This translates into CASSLKVGRNYGYTF.

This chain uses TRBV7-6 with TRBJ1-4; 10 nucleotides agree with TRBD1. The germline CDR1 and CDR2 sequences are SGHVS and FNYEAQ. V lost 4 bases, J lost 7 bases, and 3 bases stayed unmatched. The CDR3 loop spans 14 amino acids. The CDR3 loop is CASSSGQGFEKLFF. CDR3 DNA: TGTGCCAGCAGCTCGGGACAGGGGTTTGAAAAACTGTTTTTT.